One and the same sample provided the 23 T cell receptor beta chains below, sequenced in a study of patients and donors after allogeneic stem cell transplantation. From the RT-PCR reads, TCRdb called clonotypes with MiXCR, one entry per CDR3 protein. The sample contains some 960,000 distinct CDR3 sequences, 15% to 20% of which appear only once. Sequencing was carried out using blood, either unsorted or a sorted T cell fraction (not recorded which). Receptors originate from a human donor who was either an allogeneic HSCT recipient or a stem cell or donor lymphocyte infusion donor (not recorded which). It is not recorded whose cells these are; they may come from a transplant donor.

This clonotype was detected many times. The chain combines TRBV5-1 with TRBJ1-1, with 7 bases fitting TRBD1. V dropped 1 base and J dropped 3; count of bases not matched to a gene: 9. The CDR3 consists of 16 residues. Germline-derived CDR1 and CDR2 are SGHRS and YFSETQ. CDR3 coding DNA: TGCGCCAGCAGCTTGACTTTTGACAGGGAGTACACTGAAGCTTTCTTT. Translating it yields CASSLTFDREYTEAFF.

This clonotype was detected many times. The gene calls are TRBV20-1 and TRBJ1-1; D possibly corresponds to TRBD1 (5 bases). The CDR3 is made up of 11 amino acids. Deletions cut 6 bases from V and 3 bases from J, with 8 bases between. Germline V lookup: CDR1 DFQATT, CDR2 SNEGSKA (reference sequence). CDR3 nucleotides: TGCAGTGCAAAACAGGACACTGAAGCTTTCTTT. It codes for CSAKQDTEAFF.

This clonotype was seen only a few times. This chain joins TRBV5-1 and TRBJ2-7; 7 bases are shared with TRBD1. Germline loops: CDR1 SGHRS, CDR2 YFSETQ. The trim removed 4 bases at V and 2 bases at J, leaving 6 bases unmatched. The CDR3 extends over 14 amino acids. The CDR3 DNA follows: TGCGCCAGCAGCCGGCAGGGGGACACCTACGAGCAGTACTTC. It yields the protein CASSRQGDTYEQYF.

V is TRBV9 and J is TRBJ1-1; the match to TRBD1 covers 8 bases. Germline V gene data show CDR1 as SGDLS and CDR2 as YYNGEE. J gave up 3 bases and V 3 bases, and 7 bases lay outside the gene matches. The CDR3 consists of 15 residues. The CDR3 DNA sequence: TGTGCCAGCAGCGCCGGACAGGGATTGGACACTGAAGCTTTCTTT. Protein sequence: CASSAGQGLDTEAFF. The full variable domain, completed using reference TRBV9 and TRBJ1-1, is DSGVTQTPKHLITATGQRVTLRCSPRSGDLSVYWYQQSLDQGLQFLIQYYNGEERAKGNILERFSAQQFPDLHSELNLSSLELGDSALYFCASSAGQGLDTEAFFGQGTRLTVV.

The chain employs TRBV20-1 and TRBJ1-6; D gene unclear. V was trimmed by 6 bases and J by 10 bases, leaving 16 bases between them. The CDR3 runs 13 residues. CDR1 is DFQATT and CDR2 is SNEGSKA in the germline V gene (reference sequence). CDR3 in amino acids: CSAPLPNGSPLHF. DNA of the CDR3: TGCAGTGCCCCGTTGCCCAACGGATCACCCCTCCACTTT.

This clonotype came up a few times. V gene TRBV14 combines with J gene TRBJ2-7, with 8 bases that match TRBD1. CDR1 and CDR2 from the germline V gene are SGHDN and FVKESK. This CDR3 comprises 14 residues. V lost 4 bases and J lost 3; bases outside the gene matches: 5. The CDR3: CASSPTGAHYEQYF. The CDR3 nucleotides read TGTGCCAGCAGCCCGACAGGGGCCCACTACGAGCAGTACTTC. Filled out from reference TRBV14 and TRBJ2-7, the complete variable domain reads EAGVTQFPSHSVIEKGQTVTLRCDPISGHDNLYWYRRVMGKEIKFLLHFVKESKQDESGMPNNRFLAERTGGTYSTLKVQPAELEDSGVYFCASSPTGAHYEQYFGPGTRLTVT.

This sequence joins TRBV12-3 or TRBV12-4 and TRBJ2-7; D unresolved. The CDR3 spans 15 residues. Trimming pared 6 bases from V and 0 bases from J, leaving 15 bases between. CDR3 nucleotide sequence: TGTGCCAGCAGGCCCGGGTCCTATAGCTCCTACGAGCAGTACTTC. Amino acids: CASRPGSYSSYEQYF.

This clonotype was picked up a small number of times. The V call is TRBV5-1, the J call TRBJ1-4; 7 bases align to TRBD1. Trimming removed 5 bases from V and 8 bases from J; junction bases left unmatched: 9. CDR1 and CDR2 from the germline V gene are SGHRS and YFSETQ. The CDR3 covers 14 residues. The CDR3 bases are TGCGCCAGCAGTTTAGACAGGGCTGCAGAAAAACTGTTTTTT. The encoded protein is CASSLDRAAEKLFF.

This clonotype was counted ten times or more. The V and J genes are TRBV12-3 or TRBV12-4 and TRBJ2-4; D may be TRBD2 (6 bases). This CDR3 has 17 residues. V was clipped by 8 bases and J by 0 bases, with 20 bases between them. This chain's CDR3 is CASSPITGTLAKNIQYF. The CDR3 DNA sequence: TGTGCCAGCTCCCCGATCACCGGGACTTTAGCCAAAAACATTCAGTACTTC.

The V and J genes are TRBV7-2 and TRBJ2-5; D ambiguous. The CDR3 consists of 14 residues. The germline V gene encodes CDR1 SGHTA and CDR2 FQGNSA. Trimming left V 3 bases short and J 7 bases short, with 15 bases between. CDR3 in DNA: TGTGCCAGCAGCTTCAACTCCCGAGTGGGGACCCAGTACTTC. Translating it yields CASSFNSRVGTQYF.

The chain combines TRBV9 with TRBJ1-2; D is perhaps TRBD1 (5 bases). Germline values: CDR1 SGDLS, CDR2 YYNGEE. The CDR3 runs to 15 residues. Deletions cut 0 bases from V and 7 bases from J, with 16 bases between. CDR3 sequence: CASSVGDDVNRGYTF. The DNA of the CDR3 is TGTGCCAGCAGCGTAGGGGACGACGTTAACCGTGGCTACACCTTC.

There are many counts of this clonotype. The CDR3 region has the DNA TGCGCCAGCAGCTTGGGGACAGGTGAAGAGACCCAGTACTTC. The encoded protein is CASSLGTGEETQYF. The J gene is TRBJ2-5, the V gene TRBV5-1, with 7 bases matching TRBD1. The CDR3 runs to 14 residues. V shed 0 bases, J shed 3 bases, and the junction held 2 bases outside the gene matches. CDR1 is SGHRS, CDR2 YFSETQ, per germline.

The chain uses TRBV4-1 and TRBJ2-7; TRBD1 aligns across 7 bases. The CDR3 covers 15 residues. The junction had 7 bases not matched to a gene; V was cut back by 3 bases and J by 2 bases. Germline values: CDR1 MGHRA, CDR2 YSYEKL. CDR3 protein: CASSQQTGSAYEQYF. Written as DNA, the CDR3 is TGCGCCAGCAGCCAGCAGACAGGGTCTGCCTACGAGCAGTACTTC.

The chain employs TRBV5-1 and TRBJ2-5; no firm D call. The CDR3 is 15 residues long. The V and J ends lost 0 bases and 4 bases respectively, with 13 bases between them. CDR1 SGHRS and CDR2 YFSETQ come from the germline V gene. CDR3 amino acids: CASSLGLGIRETQYF. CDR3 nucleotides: TGCGCCAGCAGCTTGGGACTGGGGATTAGAGAGACCCAGTACTTC.

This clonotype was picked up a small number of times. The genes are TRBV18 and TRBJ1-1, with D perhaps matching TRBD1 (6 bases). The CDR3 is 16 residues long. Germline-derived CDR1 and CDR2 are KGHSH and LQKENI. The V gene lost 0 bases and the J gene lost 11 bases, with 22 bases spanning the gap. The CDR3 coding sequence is TGTGCCAGCTCACCACCGGGGACAACCCTGCTGGGAAAGGCTTTCTTT. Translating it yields CASSPPGTTLLGKAFF.

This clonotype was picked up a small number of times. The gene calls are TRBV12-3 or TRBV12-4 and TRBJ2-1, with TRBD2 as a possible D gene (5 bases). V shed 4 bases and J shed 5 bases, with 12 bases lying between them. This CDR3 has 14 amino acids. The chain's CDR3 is CASSSYVGDNEQFF. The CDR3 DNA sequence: TGTGCCAGCAGTTCCTACGTGGGAGACAATGAGCAGTTCTTC.

CDR3 residues: CASSREGQGDSNQPQHF. Written as DNA, the CDR3 is TGTGCCAGCAGTCGTGAGGGACAGGGAGATAGCAATCAGCCCCAGCATTTT. The gene calls are TRBV12-3 or TRBV12-4 and TRBJ1-5; 9 bases agree with TRBD1. Trimming at V came to 5 bases and at J to 0 bases, leaving 8 bases not matched to a gene. CDR3 size: 17 residues.

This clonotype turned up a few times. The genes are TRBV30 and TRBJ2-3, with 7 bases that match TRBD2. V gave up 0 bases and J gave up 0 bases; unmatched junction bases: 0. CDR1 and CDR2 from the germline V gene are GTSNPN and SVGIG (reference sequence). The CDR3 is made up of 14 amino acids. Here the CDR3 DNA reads TGTGCCTGGAGTGTAGCGGGAAGCACAGATACGCAGTATTTT. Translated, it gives CAWSVAGSTDTQYF.

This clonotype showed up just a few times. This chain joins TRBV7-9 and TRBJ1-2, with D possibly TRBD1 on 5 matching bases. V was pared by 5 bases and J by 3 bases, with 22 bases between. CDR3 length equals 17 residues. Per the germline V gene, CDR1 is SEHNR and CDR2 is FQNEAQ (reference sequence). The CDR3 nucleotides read TGTGCCAGCAGCCCCCGGGTAGGGACCAAAGCGTACTATGGCTACACCTTC. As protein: CASSPRVGTKAYYGYTF.

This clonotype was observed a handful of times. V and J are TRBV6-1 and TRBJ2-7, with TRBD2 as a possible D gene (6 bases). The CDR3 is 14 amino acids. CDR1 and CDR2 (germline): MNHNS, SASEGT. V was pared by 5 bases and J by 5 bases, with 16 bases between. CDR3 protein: CASSRRGGENEQYF. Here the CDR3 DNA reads TGTGCCAGCAGTCGACGGGGCGGGGAGAACGAGCAGTACTTC.

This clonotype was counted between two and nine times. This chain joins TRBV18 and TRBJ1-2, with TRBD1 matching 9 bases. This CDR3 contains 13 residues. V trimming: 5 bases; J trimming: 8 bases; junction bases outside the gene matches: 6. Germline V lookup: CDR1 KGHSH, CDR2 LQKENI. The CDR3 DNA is TGTGCCAGCTCAAGGGACAGGGATCCCGGCTACACCTTC. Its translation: CASSRDRDPGYTF.

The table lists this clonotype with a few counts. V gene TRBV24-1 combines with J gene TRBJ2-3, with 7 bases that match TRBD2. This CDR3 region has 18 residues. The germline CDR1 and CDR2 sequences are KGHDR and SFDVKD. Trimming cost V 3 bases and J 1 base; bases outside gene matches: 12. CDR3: CATSDHQGVAGGTDTQYF. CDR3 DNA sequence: TGTGCCACCAGTGATCACCAGGGCGTAGCGGGCGGCACAGATACGCAGTATTTT.

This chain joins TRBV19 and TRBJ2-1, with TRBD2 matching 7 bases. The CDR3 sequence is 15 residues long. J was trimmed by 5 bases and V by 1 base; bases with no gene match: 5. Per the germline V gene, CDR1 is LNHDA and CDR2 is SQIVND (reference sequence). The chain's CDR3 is CASSIGAGAHNEQFF. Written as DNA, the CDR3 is TGTGCCAGTAGTATAGGGGCGGGAGCGCACAATGAGCAGTTCTTC.